This T cell receptor (beta chain) was recovered during a study of blood T cells in healthy people across ages (dated by TCRdb to about 2015). Notes on the research overall: Template switching captured roughly one uniquely barcoded TCR beta cDNA molecule per two T cells in model experiments. Using deep sequencing normalized with unique cDNA molecular identifiers, the study measured how TCR beta repertoire diversity changes with age. The donors were divided into four age groups: young (average around 16 years), middle-aged (approximately 39), aged (roughly 66) and long-lived (about 84). To avoid experimental bias, donors of different ages were randomly spread across the sequencing lanes. Two additional independent replicas of 1 million unique cDNA reads from the same blood draw were analyzed for two donors (one aged 18 to 30 and one aged 80 or older). What the work shows at the level of the full study, not this receptor alone: Compared with the aged group, the long-lived group had more naive CD4+ T cells, fewer expanded clones and increased TCR diversity, suggesting age selection. Estimates of total diversity based on one million sequenced T cells were regarded as lower bounds and as underestimates. Because donor CMV infection status was unknown, age-related changes in expanded clonotypes were potentially confounded. Conclusive comparison of naive and antigen-experienced compartments was prevented by the profiling of bulk unsorted PBMCs. As age increased, observed TCR beta diversity per million T cells dropped in a roughly linear way, and a significant reduction was already evident by age roughly 36. A strong correlation was found between observed TCR beta diversity and the percentage of naive T cells measured by flow cytometry.

The donors were some 39 Caucasian individuals from Russia, aged 6 to 90 years, who were systemically healthy. Approximately 9 milliliters of peripheral blood were collected from each donor into EDTA-treated Vacutainer tubes. Ficoll-Paque density-gradient centrifugation was used to isolate PBMCs, with at least 7 million per sample. Total RNA was extracted from PBMCs with Trizol reagent, with at least 6 micrograms obtained per sample. For every donor, flow cytometry on a PBMC aliquot measured the percentage of naive CD45RAhigh/CD27high T cells. V is cut by 9 bases and J by 7 bases, and the space between the germline ends is 18 bases. The CDR3 starts with the cysteine, ends with the phenylalanine, and has 14 residues. This entry keeps only the CDR3 DNA: 42 bases, framed from base 1. In the germline V gene (reference sequence), CDR1 corresponds to LNHNV and CDR2 to YYDKDF. A few counts support this clonotype. What antigen it recognizes has not been identified. No much larger clone exists at a distance of one base, and base qualities are not known.

Receptor libraries were prepared by 5' RACE. For sequencing, an Illumina HiSeq 2500 was employed. The second PCR ran for about 7 to 11 cycles and used a J-beta primer mix along with a sample-barcoded 5' primer. A unique molecular identifier was introduced onto each TCR beta cDNA molecule by a template-switch 5' adaptor carrying 12 random nucleotides. Each sample yielded at least 3 million CDR3-containing paired-end reads. All of the RNA was converted into first-strand cDNA using the Mint cDNA synthesis kit, with a TRBC-specific oligonucleotide serving as the primer. All cDNA was treated with uracil-DNA glycosylase and then went through a first 18-cycle PCR with the universal primers M1SS and BC2_uni_R. In the paper's pipeline: Normalization of each sample was performed by random selection of 1 million high-quality reads, each carrying a distinct molecular identifier. Instead of being binned into consensus sequences, reads that shared molecular identifiers were thrown out. CDR3 identification, clonotype clustering and error correction used MiTCR with a Q25 quality threshold and the strictest error-elimination algorithm. A nonparametric unseen species model with Euler transformation was used to estimate lower-bound total TCR beta diversity. Clones were called with MiXCR by TCRdb after fastp trimmed the public reads at Q25, and only in-frame beta chains were retained. A single entry per CDR3 protein holds the most common genes and DNA from its merged rows. None of the V and J calls come from the authors' own analysis; TCRdb made them. The table for this sample lists roughly 1.5 million distinct CDR3 sequences; around 40% of them were counted only once. Approximately 4% of the sample comes from the top ten.

This receptor chain uses TRBV15 and TRBJ1-4, and TRBD1 may be the D gene, going by 6 matching bases. This TCR derives from a woman aged 18 to 35 in good health. Sequenced sample: blood. For the CDR3, the sequence is CATQQRWGAEKLFF. The bases are TGTGCCACTCAGCAGAGGTGGGGGGCTGAAAAACTGTTTTTT.